This entry is about one TCR beta chain. Its antigen is still unknown. Sample-barcoded 5' priming and a J-beta primer mix drove a second PCR of roughly 7 to 11 cycles. Via MiXCR, TCRdb re-called the 5' RACE reads, giving one row per CDR3 protein. The sample includes about 730,000 distinct CDR3 sequences, about 40% of them seen just once. The source of the sample is a study of blood T cells in healthy people across ages. Germline-derived CDR1 and CDR2 are SGDLS and YYNGEE. The CDR3 has 14 amino acids. Trimming stripped 2 bases from V and 4 bases from J, with 12 bases between. Study results and caveats: Per-million-T-cell TCR beta diversity fell roughly linearly with age. Naive T cell percentage showed a strong correlation with TCR beta diversity. Naive and antigen-experienced cells were not separated, limiting conclusive comparison.

The TCR comes from a woman aged 60 to 75 in good health. V gene TRBV9 combines with J gene TRBJ1-1; D is uncertain. Input material: blood. As DNA, the CDR3 is TGTGCCAGCAGCGTTCACCCCGAGGGCACTGAAGCTTTCTTT. Amino acids: CASSVHPEGTEAFF. Full variable domain (rest looked up from reference TRBV9 and TRBJ1-1): DSGVTQTPKHLITATGQRVTLRCSPRSGDLSVYWYQQSLDQGLQFLIQYYNGEERAKGNILERFSAQQFPDLHSELNLSSLELGDSALYFCASSVHPEGTEAFFGQGTRLTVV.